The 20 T cell receptor beta chains below were found in one sample sequenced in a study of metastatic and nonmetastatic thyroid tumors. There were no patients who had received any treatment before thyroid surgery. MiXCR re-clonotyped the PCR reads for TCRdb. The data contain some 36,000 clones, roughly 15% of them singletons. Material for sequencing was blood. The receptor source for this set is a male donor with papillary thyroid cancer or a benign thyroid nodule (not recorded which). Some clones in this sample may be carry-over from other donors' samples.

This clone was seen at least ten times. The chain uses TRBV20-1 and TRBJ2-7; no definite D call. Trimming stripped 5 bases from V and 0 bases from J, with 11 bases between. Germline CDR1 DFQATT, CDR2 SNEGSKA (reference sequence). This CDR3 is 13 amino acids long. CDR3 sequence reads: CSASPLSSYEQYF. The CDR3 bases are TGCAGTGCTTCCCCCCTAAGCTCCTACGAGCAGTACTTC.

This clone was detected many times. The V and J genes are TRBV10-1 and TRBJ2-3; perhaps TRBD1 as D (6 bases). Germline V CDR1 and CDR2: WNHNN, SYGVQD (reference sequence). Between the trimmed V and J ends, which lost 3 bases and 0 bases, there was a span of 13 bases. The CDR3 runs to 16 residues. The CDR3 spells CASSDDQGPSTDTQYF. Here the CDR3 DNA reads TGCGCCAGCAGTGACGACCAGGGGCCGAGCACAGATACGCAGTATTTT.

In its sample, this clone was seen many times. The rearrangement joins TRBV2 to TRBJ2-2; 9 nucleotides match TRBD1. There are 15 residues in the CDR3. Trimming at V came to 6 bases and at J to 5 bases, leaving 7 bases not matched to a gene. The germline CDR1 and CDR2 sequences are SNHLY and FYNNEI. Here the CDR3 reads CASRSLDRGTGELFF. The CDR3, as DNA: TGTGCCAGCAGATCCCTGGACAGGGGTACCGGGGAGCTGTTTTTT.

CDR3 DNA: TGTGCCAGCAGACTCGCAGGCACTAATGAAAAACTGTTTTTT. It encodes CASRLAGTNEKLFF. The chain links TRBV7-9 to TRBJ1-4; D gene unclear. The CDR3 spans 14 residues. Germline V gene lookup returns CDR1 SEHNR and CDR2 FQNEAQ (reference sequence). With 6 bases removed from V and 2 bases from J, the gap between germline ends came to 10 bases.

By sample share, this clone is medium-sized. The chain combines TRBV10-3 with TRBJ2-3, with D maybe TRBD2 (5 bases). The V and J ends lost 2 bases and 1 base respectively, with 10 bases between them. Looked up from germline, CDR1 is ENHRY and CDR2 is SYGVKD. The CDR3 consists of 15 residues. CDR3 bases: TGTGCCATCAGTGAGGTCGGCGGGCGCACAGATACGCAGTATTTT. This encodes CAISEVGGRTDTQYF.

This clone has a count of ten or more. This rearrangement joins TRBV16 to TRBJ2-5; no definite D call. Germline assignment: CDR1 KGHSY and CDR2 FQNENV. Trimming took off 1 base at V and 3 bases at J, with 9 bases between the two ends. This CDR3 contains 14 residues. CDR3 in amino acids: CASSQLGIEETQYF. DNA of the CDR3: TGTGCCAGCAGCCAATTGGGGATTGAAGAGACCCAGTACTTC.

This clone was observed at least ten times. The genes are TRBV27 and TRBJ1-5, with a possible D match to TRBD1 (6 bases). Between the trimmed V and J ends, which lost 5 bases and 7 bases, there was a span of 15 bases. Germline V gives CDR1 MNHEY, CDR2 SMNVEV (reference sequence). This CDR3 region has 14 residues. Here the CDR3 reads CASSPGVSKQPQHF. The CDR3 DNA reads TGTGCCAGCAGTCCAGGGGTCTCCAAGCAGCCCCAGCATTTT.

This clone was recorded at least ten times. The gene calls are TRBV29-1 and TRBJ1-4, with a weak D call TRBD1 (5 bases). V was trimmed by 0 bases and J by 8 bases, leaving 16 bases between them. Germline-derived CDR1 and CDR2 are SQVTM and ANQGSEA. This CDR3 is 15 amino acids long. This CDR3 is CSVEDGGVYGEKLFF. The CDR3 DNA follows: TGCAGCGTTGAAGATGGAGGGGTGTATGGGGAAAAACTGTTTTTT.

The chain has TRBV2 and TRBJ2-7; weak D call: TRBD2 (6 bases). V dropped 6 bases and J dropped 5 bases, with 17 bases sitting between them. Looked up from germline, CDR1 is SNHLY and CDR2 is FYNNEI. This CDR3 is 14 amino acids long. CDR3 residues: CASSREAGTHEQYF. DNA for the CDR3: TGTGCCAGCAGCAGGGAAGCGGGTACCCACGAGCAGTACTTC.

This clone was picked up many times. The chain has TRBV5-6 and TRBJ2-3; D gene ambiguous. Per the germline V gene, CDR1 is SGHDT and CDR2 is YYEEEE. The CDR3 has 14 amino acids. Trimming stripped 0 bases from V and 2 bases from J, with 7 bases between. The chain's CDR3 is CASSLAQITDTQYF. CDR3 in DNA: TGTGCCAGCAGCTTGGCTCAGATCACAGATACGCAGTATTTT.

This clone was seen at least ten times. This chain joins TRBV6-2 or TRBV6-3 and TRBJ2-3; no definite D call. Trimming removed 0 bases at V and 3 bases at J, with 4 bases between. The CDR3 loop spans 13 amino acids. Per the germline V gene, CDR1 is MNHEY and CDR2 is SVGEGT. CDR3 nucleotide sequence: TGTGCCAGCAGTTACTCGGAGACAGATACGCAGTATTTT. This translates into CASSYSETDTQYF.

V and J are TRBV28 and TRBJ2-1; D gene ambiguous. CDR1 MDHEN and CDR2 SYDVKM come from the germline V gene. Trimming left V 1 base short and J 7 bases short, with 5 bases between. The CDR3 spans 12 residues. CDR3 coding DNA: TGTGCCAGCAGTTTATCATGGAATGAGCAGTTCTTC. Amino acids: CASSLSWNEQFF.

The chain has TRBV28 and TRBJ1-1; D possibly corresponds to TRBD1 (6 bases). This CDR3 contains 12 residues. Germline loops: CDR1 MDHEN, CDR2 SYDVKM. V was clipped by 8 bases and J by 10 bases, with 17 bases between them. CDR3 amino acids: CASGGAGMAAFF. DNA for the CDR3: TGTGCCAGCGGGGGGGCGGGCATGGCAGCTTTCTTT.

This clone appeared a few times. The chain combines TRBV27 with TRBJ2-7, with TRBD2 matching 8 bases. Trimming removed 1 base from V and 3 bases from J; junction bases left unmatched: 5. CDR3 length equals 15 residues. The germline gives CDR1 MNHEY, CDR2 SMNVEV (reference sequence). The CDR3: CASSLLPGGGYEQYF. Here the CDR3 DNA reads TGTGCCAGCAGTTTATTGCCGGGGGGGGGCTACGAGCAGTACTTC.

The table lists this clone with many counts. This chain joins TRBV18 and TRBJ2-2, with D perhaps matching TRBD2 (5 bases). Germline V gene lookup returns CDR1 KGHSH and CDR2 LQKENI. V lost 2 bases and J lost 0, with 13 bases in between. This CDR3 spans 17 amino acids. CDR3 sequence (DNA): TGTGCCAGCTCACCATGGCGGGCGGATACGAACACCGGGGAGCTGTTTTTT. Its protein product is CASSPWRADTNTGELFF. The whole variable domain, remainder taken from reference TRBV18 and TRBJ2-2, is NAGVMQNPRHLVRRRGQEARLRCSPMKGHSHVYWYRQLPEEGLKFMVYLQKENIIDESGMPKERFSAEFPKEGPSILRIQQVVRGDSAAYFCASSPWRADTNTGELFFGEGSRLTVL.

There are many counts of this clone. The chain combines TRBV20-1 with TRBJ2-7; TRBD2 aligns across 9 bases. The trim removed 2 bases at V and 5 bases at J, leaving 7 bases unmatched. CDR3 size: 14 residues. From germline, CDR1 is DFQATT and CDR2 SNEGSKA (reference sequence). As DNA, the CDR3 is TGCAGTGCTAGAAAAATAGCGGGAGAGGACGAGCAGTACTTC. Amino acids: CSARKIAGEDEQYF.

The CDR3 DNA reads as TGTGCCAGCGAGAGACACCAGCAGAACACTGAAGCTTTCTTT. It is translated as CASERHQQNTEAFF. The gene calls are TRBV6-1 and TRBJ1-1; D is ambiguous. The CDR3 is made up of 14 amino acids. Germline loops: CDR1 MNHNS, CDR2 SASEGT. V lost 8 bases and J 1 base, leaving 14 bases between the germline ends.

This clone was detected many times. This chain joins TRBV15 and TRBJ2-3; D could derive from TRBD1 or TRBD2 (5 bases each). The ends were cut back, 3 bases at V and 6 bases at J, with 7 bases in the middle. Germline values: CDR1 LNHNV, CDR2 YYDKDF (reference sequence). CDR3 length: 12 residues. CDR3 sequence reads: CATSSGADTQYF. CDR3 bases: TGTGCCACCAGCAGCGGGGCGGATACGCAGTATTTT.

This clone is medium-sized. The chain is built from TRBV6-4 and TRBJ2-1, with 11 bases identical to TRBD2. This CDR3 comprises 16 residues. Germline CDR1 is MRHNA and CDR2 is SNTAGT. The junction had 0 bases not matched to a gene; V was cut back by 2 bases and J by 0 bases. The CDR3 is CASSDTSGSSYNEQFF. CDR3 sequence (DNA): TGTGCCAGCAGTGACACTAGCGGGAGCTCCTACAATGAGCAGTTCTTC.

A few counts support this clone. The V gene is TRBV24-1, the J gene TRBJ2-1, with D maybe TRBD2 (5 bases). There are 16 residues in the CDR3. Trimming removed 8 bases at V and 1 base at J, with 17 bases between. CDR1 KGHDR and CDR2 SFDVKD come from the germline V gene. As DNA, the CDR3 is TGTGCCACCATTGACACCGGGAATAGATCCTACAATGAGCAGTTCTTC. Amino acids: CATIDTGNRSYNEQFF.